The present entry profiles one T cell receptor beta chain with its context. The antigen is not known. The data derive from a study of long-term antiretroviral therapy in people with HIV. Findings and limits, study-wide: The blood, collected between the mid-2000s and the late 2010s, was possibly taken under older ART regimens. ART was followed by higher diversity that remained below transplant donor controls.

At the survey level, the v3.0 immunoSEQ assay was run. The assay was immunoSEQ multiplex PCR, and TCRdb's table has in-frame clones only and misses some. The sample records tens of thousands of clones, under 85% being singletons. Germline lookup yields CDR1 KGHSH and CDR2 LQKENI. V gave up 2 bases and J gave up 7 bases; unmatched junction bases: 7. The CDR3 has 15 amino acids. The V and J genes are TRBV18 and TRBJ2-1, with 8 nucleotides matching TRBD2. Sequencing was performed on unsorted PBMCs, taken 3 years after starting antiretroviral therapy. The receptor comes from a man aged 50 to 60 with HIV. The CDR3 loop is CASSPMGLERNEQFF. CDR3 coding DNA: TGTGCCAGCTCACCAATGGGACTAGAGAGAAATGAGCAGTTCTTC.